The 26 T cell receptor beta chains below were found in one sample sequenced in a study of tumor and adjacent non-tumor tissue in lung cancer. A modified ARM-PCR protocol with three rounds of nested PCR amplified TCRbeta. TCRdb analysed the multiplex PCR reads with MiXCR anew, one entry per CDR3 protein. Among under 95,000 distinct CDR3 sequences, 80% to 90% were seen once, and the ten largest hold about 47%. No cell sorting was done before RNA was extracted from the tissue. This non-tumor lung sample came from over 3 cm beyond the tumor edge. The sample was distant non-tumor lung tissue. Receptors originate from a man in his sixties with non-small cell lung cancer.

The J gene is TRBJ2-1, the V gene TRBV7-2, with TRBD2 as a possible D gene (5 bases). This CDR3 has 14 amino acids. Germline lookup yields CDR1 SGHTA and CDR2 FQGNSA. V was trimmed by 6 bases and J by 6 bases, leaving 15 bases between them. The CDR3 loop is CASSLSVTINEQFF. CDR3 bases: TGTGCCAGCAGTTTATCTGTGACTATCAATGAGCAGTTCTTC. Combining the CDR3 with reference TRBV7-2 and TRBJ2-1 gives the whole variable domain GAGVSQSPSNKVTEKGKDVELRCDPISGHTALYWYRQSLGQGLEFLIYFQGNSAPDKSGLPSDRFSAERTGGSVSTLTIQRTQQEDSAVYLCASSLSVTINEQFFGPGTRLTVL.

In regard to this clonotype: Compared with germline, one end of the junction differs, possibly owing to a read error. The chain joins TRBV6-1 to TRBJ1-5; the D gene is possibly TRBD1 (5 bases). CDR1 is MNHNS and CDR2 is SASEGT in the germline V gene. This CDR3 comprises 14 residues. The CDR3 here is CVSGGRYSNQPQHF. CDR3 bases: TGTGTCAGCGGGGGACGCTATAGCAATCAGCCCCAGCATTTT.

Concerning this clonotype: A read error may account for a junction end that differs from germline. The chain employs TRBV7-2 and TRBJ2-4; possibly TRBD1 for D (6 bases). This CDR3 region has 15 residues. CDR1 and CDR2 (germline): SGHTA, FQGNSA. CDR3 sequence (DNA): TGTGCCAGCAGCAGCCATACAGGGACCGAAAACGTTCAGTACTTC. Its translation: CASSSHTGTENVQYF.

This clonotype was seen ten or more times. The V gene is TRBV12-3 or TRBV12-4, the J gene TRBJ2-7, with 7 bases lining up with TRBD1. CDR3 length: 14 residues. V dropped 0 bases and J dropped 3; count of bases not matched to a gene: 2. Here the CDR3 DNA reads TGTGCCAGCAGTTTAGCGGGACAGAGCTACGAGCAGTACTTC. It translates to CASSLAGQSYEQYF.

For this clonotype: This CDR3 fails to terminate in the conserved phenylalanine or tryptophan, so it likely reflects a read error. The chain joins TRBV4-3 to TRBJ2-1; D could derive from TRBD1 or TRBD2 (5 bases each). Germline CDR1 is LGHNA and CDR2 is YSLEER. The CDR3 is 14 residues long. CDR3 sequence reads: CVSSRDQGRDVQFL. The CDR3 nucleotides read TGCGTCAGCAGCCGAGATCAGGGACGGGATGTGCAGTTCCTC.

The gene calls are TRBV7-9 and TRBJ2-2, with 14 positions matching TRBD2. Germline V gives CDR1 SEHNR, CDR2 FQNEAQ (reference sequence). The CDR3 extends over 14 amino acids. CDR3 loop: CVTRTSGRTGKPFF. The CDR3 DNA follows: TGTGTCACACGGACTAGCGGGAGGACCGGGAAGCCGTTTTTT.

This clonotype is a singleton in its sample. Germline is not matched at one junction end, which may reflect a read error. The V and J genes are TRBV11-1 and TRBJ2-6; 9 bases align to TRBD1. The CDR3 has 18 residues. From germline, CDR1 is SGHAT and CDR2 FQDESV (reference sequence). Here the CDR3 reads CASSQRGQGYPGANVLTF. CDR3 DNA sequence: TGTGCCAGCAGCCAGAGGGGACAGGGCTACCCTGGGGCCAACGTCCTTACATTC.

The chain joins TRBV6-5 to TRBJ2-7; D gene unclear. Germline values: CDR1 MNHEY, CDR2 SVGAGI. The V and J ends lost 4 bases and 2 bases respectively, with 18 bases between them. The CDR3 sequence is 16 residues long. The CDR3 protein is CASSLNPFGLPYEQYF. CDR3 sequence (DNA): TGTGCCAGCAGTTTGAATCCCTTCGGCTTACCCTACGAGCAGTACTTC.

About this clonotype: The junction departs from germline at one end; a sequencing error may be responsible. This chain links TRBV20-1 with TRBJ1-4; D is uncertain. Germline CDR1 is DFQATT and CDR2 is SNEGSKA (reference sequence). The CDR3 runs to 13 residues. The CDR3 coding sequence is TGCATTGCTAGAGATAACCAGGCGGAAAAACTGTTTTTT. Protein: CIARDNQAEKLFF.

This clonotype was detected a few times. A much larger clone differs from this one at a single base, so this may be a read error. The chain uses TRBV20-1 and TRBJ2-3; 9 nucleotides align to TRBD2. The CDR3 length is 13 residues. CDR1 DFQATT and CDR2 SNEGSKA come from the germline V gene (reference sequence). CDR3 bases: TGCAGTGCTACCGGGACTAGCACAGATATGCAGTATTTT. It translates to CSATGTSTDMQYF.

This clonotype has more than one count but fewer than ten. The J gene is TRBJ1-2, the V gene TRBV14; TRBD1 agrees at 7 bases. Losses at the gene ends were 4 bases for V and 8 bases for J; bases not matched to a gene: 13. The CDR3 consists of 15 residues. Germline V gene sequence: CDR1 SGHDN, CDR2 FVKESK. This CDR3 is CASSLGATGWDGYTF. In DNA form, the CDR3 reads TGTGCCAGCAGCCTGGGGGCGACAGGGTGGGACGGCTACACCTTC.

A word on this clonotype: One end of the junction is discordant with germline, which a read error may explain. The rearrangement uses TRBV6-5 and TRBJ2-6; 9 nucleotides match TRBD2. In germline, CDR1 is MNHEY, CDR2 SVGAGI. The CDR3 totals 17 residues. This CDR3 reads CAGRLAGASSGANALTF. The CDR3 nucleotides read TGTGCCGGCAGATTAGCGGGGGCCAGCTCTGGGGCCAACGCCCTGACTTTC.

In this sample, this clonotype turned up a few times. The chain combines TRBV11-2 with TRBJ2-5; no clear D gene. There are 13 residues in the CDR3. Germline loops: CDR1 SGHAT, CDR2 FQNNGV. The CDR3, as DNA: TGTGTCAGTAGCTCCACATGGGAAGAGACCCAGTACTTC. It specifies CVSSSTWEETQYF.

The V and J genes are TRBV6-1 and TRBJ2-5; D gene unclear. Trimming removed 6 bases from V and 5 bases from J, with 19 bases in between. This CDR3 comprises 15 residues. Germline assignment: CDR1 MNHNS and CDR2 SASEGT. The CDR3 DNA reads TGTGCCAGCAGCTACCGTCCCCCCTCAAGCGAGACCCAGTACTTC. It yields the protein CASSYRPPSSETQYF.

This clonotype has a count of ten or more. The chain is built from TRBV6-6 and TRBJ2-5; D perhaps matches TRBD1 (6 bases). Germline V gene lookup returns CDR1 MNHNY and CDR2 SVGAGI (reference sequence). The CDR3 spans 14 residues. The V gene lost 0 bases and the J gene lost 2 bases, with 7 bases spanning the gap. CDR3 loop: CASSYSGTQETQYF. The CDR3 coding sequence is TGTGCCAGCAGTTACTCCGGGACACAAGAGACCCAGTACTTC.

In the case of this clonotype: At one end, the junction sequence differs from germline, possibly due to a read error. This sequence joins TRBV6-1 and TRBJ2-5; 11 bases agree with TRBD2. Germline-derived CDR1 and CDR2 are MNHNS and SASEGT. This CDR3 comprises 15 residues. The CDR3, as DNA: TGTGCCAGCTGTGAACAAACTAGCGGGGGTAAGACCGAGTACTTC. Residues: CASCEQTSGGKTEYF.

In regard to this clonotype: A read error may account for a junction end that differs from germline. V is TRBV11-3 and J is TRBJ1-1; a possible D gene is TRBD1 (5 bases). The CDR3 extends over 14 amino acids. CDR1 and CDR2 (germline): SGHNT, YENEEA. CDR3 DNA: TGTGCGAGCAACACACGGGGACGAAACACTGAAGCTTTCTTT. Its protein product is CASNTRGRNTEAFF.

Comments on this clonotype: This CDR3 fails to terminate in the conserved phenylalanine or tryptophan, so it likely reflects a read error. The CDR3 nucleotides are TGTGCCAGCAGCCGGACTAGCATGAGGGGAGAGACCCAGTACTAC. Translation: CASSRTSMRGETQYY. The chain combines TRBV12-3 or TRBV12-4 with TRBJ2-5, with TRBD2 identical over 8 bases. V lost 6 bases, J lost 4 bases, and 10 bases stayed unmatched. The CDR3 has 15 residues.

Worth noting for this clonotype: Relative to the germline gene, one junction end is altered; a read error may explain this. The chain is built from TRBV4-2 and TRBJ2-2; D is ambiguous. This CDR3 contains 14 residues. Per the germline V gene, CDR1 is LGHNA and CDR2 is YNFKEQ. Here the CDR3 reads CANSHGESPGELFF. CDR3 coding DNA: TGTGCCAACAGCCATGGAGAGTCGCCCGGGGAGCTGTTTTTT.

The chain recombines TRBV6-6 with TRBJ2-3; TRBD2 matches at 12 bases. J gave up 2 bases and V 4 bases, and 13 bases lay outside the gene matches. Germline V lookup: CDR1 MNHNY, CDR2 SVGAGI (reference sequence). The CDR3 spans 19 residues. The CDR3: CASSLPTSGGIQVTDTQYF. CDR3 coding DNA: TGTGCCAGCAGTTTGCCTACTAGCGGGGGGATTCAGGTCACAGATACGCAGTATTTT.

A note on this clonotype: The junction departs from the called germline gene at one end, perhaps through a read error. This chain uses TRBV4-3 with TRBJ2-2; D is uncertain. Germline CDR1 is LGHNA and CDR2 is YSLEER. The CDR3 has 16 amino acids. The DNA for the CDR3 is TGCACCAGCAGCCAAGAATTCAGAATGAACACCGGGGAGCTGTTTTTT. Its translation: CTSSQEFRMNTGELFF.

The V gene is TRBV6-5, the J gene TRBJ2-5; either TRBD1 or TRBD2 may supply D (5 bases each). Trimming took off 5 bases at V and 8 bases at J, with 18 bases between the two ends. The CDR3 sequence is 14 residues long. In germline, CDR1 is MNHEY, CDR2 SVGAGI. CDR3 in DNA: TGTGCCAGCAGTGATACCGGGACCGTGGGAACCCAGTACTTC. Its protein is CASSDTGTVGTQYF.

This chain joins TRBV20-1 and TRBJ1-5; no clear D. The CDR3 consists of 15 residues. Germline V gene data show CDR1 as DFQATT and CDR2 as SNEGSKA (reference sequence). Trimming left V 6 bases short and J 11 bases short, with 26 bases between. The CDR3 DNA is TGCAGTGCGCTCAGAATGGTGGAGGGCATAAAGGCCCAGCATTTT. Translating gives CSALRMVEGIKAQHF.

Points on this clonotype: One end of the junction does not line up with germline, which may come from a read error. The CDR3 sequence is CSIQIRTGGEEDEPYF. The CDR3, as DNA: TGCAGCATTCAAATCCGGACAGGGGGTGAAGAAGACGAGCCGTACTTC. The rearrangement joins TRBV29-1 to TRBJ2-7; 10 bases are shared with TRBD1. There are 16 residues in the CDR3. In germline, CDR1 is SQVTM, CDR2 ANQGSEA.

Comment on this clonotype: It is likely a read error, because the conserved phenylalanine at the end of the CDR3 is missing. V and J are TRBV20-1 and TRBJ2-5; no reliable D call. The CDR3 is made up of 15 amino acids. Trimming removed 0 bases at V and 3 bases at J, with 14 bases between. Germline V gene data show CDR1 as DFQATT and CDR2 as SNEGSKA (reference sequence). CDR3 bases: TGCAGTGCTAGAGATCTGCGGCAGGCCGAAGAGACCCAGTACCTC. This encodes CSARDLRQAEETQYL.

The chain has TRBV20-1 and TRBJ2-1; 7 bases line up with TRBD2. Germline-derived CDR1 and CDR2 are DFQATT and SNEGSKA (reference sequence). This CDR3 region has 14 residues. The CDR3, as DNA: TGCAATGCCCCCAGACTAGCCTCCTACAATGAGCAGTTCTTC. Its translation is CNAPRLASYNEQFF.